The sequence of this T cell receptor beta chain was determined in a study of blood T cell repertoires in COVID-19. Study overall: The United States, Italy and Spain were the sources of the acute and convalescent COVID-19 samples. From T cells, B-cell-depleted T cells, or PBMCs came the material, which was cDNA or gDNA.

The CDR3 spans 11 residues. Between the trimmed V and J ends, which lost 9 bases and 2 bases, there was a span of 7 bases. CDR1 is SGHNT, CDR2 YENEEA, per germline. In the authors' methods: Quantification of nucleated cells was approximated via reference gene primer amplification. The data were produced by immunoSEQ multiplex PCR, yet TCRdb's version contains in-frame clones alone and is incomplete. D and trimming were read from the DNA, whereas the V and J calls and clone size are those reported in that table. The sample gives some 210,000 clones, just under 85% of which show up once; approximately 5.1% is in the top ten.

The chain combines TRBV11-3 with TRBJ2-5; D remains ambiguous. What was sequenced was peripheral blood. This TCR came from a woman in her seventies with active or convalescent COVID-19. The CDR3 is CARTQQETQYF. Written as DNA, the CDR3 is TGTGCCAGGACACAGCAAGAGACCCAGTACTTC.